This is a list of T cell receptor beta chains from one sample in a study of shared clonotypes between healthy human individuals. Profiling relied on immunoSEQ multiplex PCR, and the TCRdb table lists in-frame clones only, not all of them. The table includes some 2,000,000 clones, roughly 95% detected once. Sample: naive CD4+ T cells sorted from blood. Every receptor here comes from a man between 18 and 35 years old in good health. Both conserved end residues are part of each CDR3. Fields, in order: D gene, clone size, V gene, J gene, CDR3 DNA, CDR3 protein. D genes are given only for firm matches. Size values are once, few and many counts, or a class for expanded clones, and some rows have none.

>.|.|TRBV2|TRBJ2-3
TGTGCCAGCCGAAGGACAGCTAGCACAGATACGCAGTATTTT
CASRRTASTDTQYF
>.|.|TRBV25-1|TRBJ2-7
TGTGCCAGCGCAAGACAGTACGAGCAGTACTTC
CASARQYEQYF
>TRBD2|.|TRBV2|TRBJ2-2
TGTGCCAGCAGGCCCGGACTAGCGCTTGGTACCGGGGAGCTGTTTTTT
CASRPGLALGTGELFF
>.|.|TRBV7-6|TRBJ2-3
TGTGCCAGCAGCTCCCTTGGCACAGATACGCAGTATTTT
CASSSLGTDTQYF
>.|.|TRBV10-3|TRBJ2-7
TGTGCCACCTTACCCGAGGGGCCCTCCTACGAGCAGTACTTC
CATLPEGPSYEQYF
>TRBD1|.|TRBV5-4|TRBJ2-3
TGTGCCAGCAGCTTACAGGGGGCAGGCACAGATACGCAGTATTTT
CASSLQGAGTDTQYF
>.|.|TRBV28|TRBJ1-5
TGTGCCAGCAGATCACCCAACCAGCCCCAGCATTTT
CASRSPNQPQHF
>.|once|TRBV30|TRBJ2-5
TGTGCCTGGGCCGGCGGGAAAGGGGAGACCCAGTACTTC
CAWAGGKGETQYF
>.|.|TRBV5-1|TRBJ2-7
TGCGCCAGCAGCCCCCGAGTGGGTGAGCAGTACTTC
CASSPRVGEQYF
>TRBD1|.|TRBV5-1|TRBJ2-3
TGCGCCAGCAGCTCAGGGGGCCTAAGCACAGATACGCAGTATTTT
CASSSGGLSTDTQYF
>.|.|TRBV10-2|TRBJ2-7
TGCGCCAGTACCCCCGGGCAGCTAAACTCCTACGAGCAGTACTTC
CASTPGQLNSYEQYF
>.|.|TRBV7-9|TRBJ1-6
TGTGCCAGCAGCCGGGGACGGATAGATTCACCCCTCCACTTT
CASSRGRIDSPLHF
>.|.|TRBV5-1|TRBJ2-7
TGCGCCAGCAGCCTGAGCGGTGGGGGCCCCCCCTACGAGCAGTACTTC
CASSLSGGGPPYEQYF
>TRBD2|.|TRBV7-9|TRBJ2-5
TGTGCCAGCAGCCCACTAGCGGGAGTGGAGACCCAGTACTTC
CASSPLAGVETQYF
>.|.|TRBV28|TRBJ1-2
TGTGCCAGCACTCGTTCTCAGGGCGGGGGCAGACGCTACACCTTC
CASTRSQGGGRRYTF
>TRBD2|.|TRBV5-1|TRBJ2-3
TGCGCCAGCGGTCGAGGGGAGCGGGAGAATGCAGATACGCAGTATTTT
CASGRGERENADTQYF
>.|.|TRBV5-4|TRBJ2-4
TGTGCCAGCAGCCCCGGGACCCACCCCGACTCGGCCAAAAACATTCAGTACTTC
CASSPGTHPDSAKNIQYF
>TRBD1|.|TRBV5-5|TRBJ2-7
TGTGCCAGCAGCCCAAGGACAGGGGACGAGCAGTACTTC
CASSPRTGDEQYF
>.|.|TRBV19|TRBJ1-4
TGTGCCAGTAGTATACAGGCAGGGGTTGAAAAACTGTTTTTT
CASSIQAGVEKLFF
>TRBD2|.|TRBV5-1|TRBJ2-3
TGCGCCAGCAGCTTGGCCGGCCTTAGCGGGGGGGCCGCAGATACGCAGTATTTT
CASSLAGLSGGAADTQYF
>.|.|TRBV30|TRBJ1-5
TGTGCCTGCGCAGTTGCGGGCAATCAGCCCCAGCATTTT
CACAVAGNQPQHF
>.|.|TRBV6-1|TRBJ1-5
TGTGCCAGCGGAGGGTCGCTAAGCAATCAGCCCCAGCATTTT
CASGGSLSNQPQHF
>TRBD1|.|TRBV10-3|TRBJ1-2
TGTGCCACCAGACAGGGACTGGGAGGTAACTATGGCTACACCTTC
CATRQGLGGNYGYTF
>TRBD2|.|TRBV30|TRBJ2-2
TGTGCCCAAAAGAGGCGATCTCAGCGGGGGAACACCGGGGAGCTGTTTTTT
CAQKRRSQRGNTGELFF
>TRBD2|.|TRBV7-2|TRBJ2-7
TGTGCCAGCAGCTTAAAGGGGACTAGCGGGAGAGGCGAGCAGTACTTC
CASSLKGTSGRGEQYF
>.|.|TRBV19|TRBJ2-5
TGTGCCAGTAGTAGAGAAGGGGTGCTCCAAGAGACCCAGTACTTC
CASSREGVLQETQYF
>.|.|TRBV12-1|TRBJ2-7
TGTGCCAGCAGCTTTGGAGGAGCCTCTGAAGACGAGCAGTACTTC
CASSFGGASEDEQYF
>TRBD1|.|TRBV5-8|TRBJ1-1
TGTGCCAGCAGTCCGGGACAGGGTGTTGCTTTCTTT
CASSPGQGVAFF
>.|.|TRBV5-1|TRBJ1-1
TGCGCCAGCAAATCTTTACAGGGTTGGACTGAAGCTTTCTTT
CASKSLQGWTEAFF
>TRBD2|.|TRBV28|TRBJ2-5
TGTGCCAGCCGCGATACTAGCGGGGGGGGGACCCAGTACTTC
CASRDTSGGGTQYF
>.|.|TRBV6-5|TRBJ2-7
TGTGCCAGCAGGCGGGACGGTAGCTCCTACGAGCAGTACTTC
CASRRDGSSYEQYF
>.|.|TRBV18|TRBJ1-4
TGTGCCAGCTCACCACTTTCCGGCGAAAAACTGTTTTTT
CASSPLSGEKLFF
>.|.|TRBV4-3|TRBJ2-5
TGCGCCAGCAGCCAAGATGGGGGCTCCTACGAGACCCAGTACTTC
CASSQDGGSYETQYF
>TRBD1|.|TRBV6-5|TRBJ1-3
TGTGCCAGCAGGCCGGGGACAGCTGGAAACACCATATATTTT
CASRPGTAGNTIYF
>TRBD2|.|TRBV10-3|TRBJ2-7
TGTGCCATCGGGGCCGGCAACTGGAGCGGGAAAAACGAGCAGTACTTC
CAIGAGNWSGKNEQYF
>TRBD1|.|TRBV6-5|TRBJ1-2
TGTGCCAGCAGGCCAGGACAGGGGACCCACGGCTACACCTTC
CASRPGQGTHGYTF
>.|.|TRBV6-5|TRBJ1-1
TGTGCCAGCAGCCTCCAGGGGTTGAACACTGAAGCTTTCTTT
CASSLQGLNTEAFF
>.|.|TRBV4-3|TRBJ2-1
TGCGCCAGCAGCCAAGAGTGGCGGGGTTCCTACAATGAGCAGTTCTTC
CASSQEWRGSYNEQFF
>.|.|TRBV5-5|TRBJ1-2
TGTGCCAGCAGCTTGGAGCCGATAACTTTTTATGGCTACACCTTC
CASSLEPITFYGYTF
>TRBD2|.|TRBV5-4|TRBJ2-2
TGTGCCAGCAGCTTGAGAGCGGGAGCGAACACCGGGGAGCTGTTTTTT
CASSLRAGANTGELFF
>.|.|TRBV10-3|TRBJ2-5
TGTGCCATCAGCGGGCAGGGTCGAGAGACCCAGTACTTC
CAISGQGRETQYF
>.|.|TRBV5-4|TRBJ2-7
TGTGCCAGCAGCCCGACAGGGAGGGGAGGGGATGACGAGCAGTACTTC
CASSPTGRGGDDEQYF
>.|.|TRBV6-1|TRBJ1-1
TGTGCCAGCAGTGAAGCGCGGGGGCGCGAAGCTTTCTTT
CASSEARGREAFF
>.|.|TRBV28|TRBJ1-4
TGTGCCAGCAGTGTTCGGACAGCAACTAATGAAAAACTGTTTTTT
CASSVRTATNEKLFF
>.|.|TRBV6-6|TRBJ1-1
TGTGCCAGCAGCTCGGACCGTAACACTGAAGCTTTCTTT
CASSSDRNTEAFF
>.|.|TRBV19|TRBJ1-1
TGTGCCAGTAGTATTCGGGGAGGGGACACTGAAGCTTTCTTT
CASSIRGGDTEAFF
>.|.|TRBV30|TRBJ1-5
TGTGCCTGGAGTGTCGACAGTAATCAGCCCCAGCATTTT
CAWSVDSNQPQHF
>TRBD2|.|TRBV7-9|TRBJ2-3
TGTGCCAGCAGCCTAGCGGGATCGGCCACGGATACGCAGTATTTT
CASSLAGSATDTQYF
>.|.|TRBV11-2|TRBJ2-2
TGTGCCAGCAGCTTATCGGAGAACACCGGGGAGCTGTTTTTT
CASSLSENTGELFF
>.|.|TRBV6-6|TRBJ2-1
TGTGCCAGCAGCTCACCGGGCCACTCGAATGAGCAGTTCTTC
CASSSPGHSNEQFF
>TRBD1|.|TRBV5-1|TRBJ2-1
TGCGCCAGCAGCTTGGAGGGACAGGGCAGTTACAATGAGCAGTTCTTC
CASSLEGQGSYNEQFF
>TRBD2|once|TRBV4-2|TRBJ2-7
TGTGCCAGCAGCCAAGGGTACAGGGCCGGACTAGCCCGCTCCTACGAGCAGTACTTC
CASSQGYRAGLARSYEQYF